The clone carrying this T cell receptor beta chain was recorded many times. As the template, RNA transcripts were used to amplify TCR beta CDR3 regions. RT-PCR in the first round used HTBI primers; a second-round multiplex PCR followed. TCRdb re-called the multiplex PCR reads through MiXCR, storing one row per CDR3 protein. The table includes a few hundred thousand distinct CDR3 sequences, around 20% detected once. The entry originates in a study of Graves' ophthalmopathy and Graves' hyperthyroidism. Trimming cost V 6 bases and J 4 bases; bases outside gene matches: 5. The CDR3 length is 15 residues. Germline CDR1 and CDR2: MGHRA and YSYEKL.

The receptor's source is a woman aged 18-29 years with stable Graves' hyperthyroidism. The V call is TRBV4-1, the J call TRBJ2-7; 14 positions agree with TRBD2. The sequencing sample was made of peripheral blood. CDR3: CASRRGLAGDYEQYF. Here the CDR3 DNA reads TGCGCCAGCAGACGGGGACTAGCGGGAGATTACGAGCAGTACTTC.